The 30 T cell receptor beta chains presented below share a single source sample, sequenced in a study of T cell responses to AZD1222 COVID-19 vaccine. Here immunoSEQ multiplex PCR was the method, and the copy in TCRdb shows in-frame clones only, minus some. The sample yields roughly 140,000 clones, about nine tenths seen once. The sequencing used peripheral blood, collected on day 0 of MenACWY control vaccination. The receptors stem from an adult in good health.

This clone was seen only once. This sequence joins TRBV6-2 or TRBV6-3 and TRBJ1-5; D is uncertain. This CDR3 contains 13 residues. V was cut by 4 bases and J by 4 bases, with 8 bases left in between. CDR1 is MNHEY and CDR2 is SVGEGT in the germline V gene. CDR3 loop: CASSSSRNQPQHF. Here the CDR3 DNA reads TGTGCCAGCAGTTCGTCACGGAATCAGCCCCAGCATTTT.

V is TRBV18 and J is TRBJ1-1; 7 bases are shared with TRBD1. The germline CDR1 and CDR2 sequences are KGHSH and LQKENI. CDR3 length: 17 residues. V lost 4 bases and J lost 1; bases outside the gene matches: 12. This CDR3 reads CASSREGGLGRNTEAFF. The CDR3 bases are TGTGCCAGCTCACGTGAAGGGGGCCTCGGGAGGAACACTGAAGCTTTCTTT. Based on the CDR3 plus reference TRBV18 and TRBJ1-1, the full variable domain is NAGVMQNPRHLVRRRGQEARLRCSPMKGHSHVYWYRQLPEEGLKFMVYLQKENIIDESGMPKERFSAEFPKEGPSILRIQQVVRGDSAAYFCASSREGGLGRNTEAFFGQGTRLTVV.

V is TRBV10-3 and J is TRBJ2-5, with D perhaps TRBD2 (5 bases). Per the germline V gene, CDR1 is ENHRY and CDR2 is SYGVKD. This CDR3 region has 15 residues. V dropped 6 bases and J dropped 4 bases, with 18 bases sitting between them. The DNA for the CDR3 is TGTGCCATCAGCGGATTAGACGGGGAGCCAGAGACCCAGTACTTC. This translates into CAISGLDGEPETQYF.

The chain uses TRBV3-1 (or the pseudogene TRBV3-2) and TRBJ2-7; tentative D call: TRBD1 (7 bases). Per the germline V gene, CDR1 is LGHDT and CDR2 is YNNKEL (reference sequence). The CDR3 has 13 residues. V shed 4 bases and J shed 6 bases, with 13 bases lying between them. CDR3 sequence: CASSPGGRSEQYF. The CDR3 DNA is TGTGCCAGCAGCCCAGGGGGGCGAAGCGAGCAGTACTTC.

Of note for this clone: The junction does not match germline at one end; this may be a read error. This chain uses TRBV7-2 with TRBJ2-1, with 7 bases that match TRBD1. Germline V gives CDR1 SGHTA, CDR2 FQGNSA. The CDR3 covers 13 residues. CDR3 sequence: CASRLGGGNEQFF. CDR3 nucleotides: TGTGCCAGCAGGTTAGGGGGCGGGAATGAGCAGTTCTTC.

This CDR3 reads CASTDRGWTEAFF. CDR3 nucleotide sequence: TGTGCCAGCACCGACAGGGGTTGGACTGAAGCTTTCTTT. The V and J genes are TRBV28 and TRBJ1-1; 8 bases map to TRBD1. The germline V gene has CDR1 MDHEN and CDR2 SYDVKM. The CDR3 consists of 13 residues. V trimming: 7 bases; J trimming: 5 bases; junction bases outside the gene matches: 6. Complete variable domain (other parts from reference TRBV28 and TRBJ1-1): DVKVTQSSRYLVKRTGEKVFLECVQDMDHENMFWYRQDPGLGLRLIYFSYDVKMKEKGDIPEGYSVSREKKERFSLILESASTNQTSMYLCASTDRGWTEAFFGQGTRLTVV.

The chain recombines TRBV28 with TRBJ1-4; 7 bases line up with TRBD1. The germline V gene encodes CDR1 MDHEN and CDR2 SYDVKM. The CDR3 spans 15 residues. J lost 8 bases, V lost 8 bases, and 14 bases had no gene match. The CDR3 region has the DNA TGTGCCAGCGGGGCGAACAGGGGTGGGGAAGAAAAACTGTTTTTT. This gives the protein CASGANRGGEEKLFF. Variable domain in full (rest from reference TRBV28 and TRBJ1-4): DVKVTQSSRYLVKRTGEKVFLECVQDMDHENMFWYRQDPGLGLRLIYFSYDVKMKEKGDIPEGYSVSREKKERFSLILESASTNQTSMYLCASGANRGGEEKLFFGSGTQLSVL.

This rearrangement joins TRBV5-4 to TRBJ2-3, with 9 bases aligning to TRBD1. Per germline, CDR1 SGHNT and CDR2 YYREEE (reference sequence). The V segment lost 0 bases and the J segment 3 bases; nucleotides outside the gene matches: 5. CDR3 size: 16 residues. Here the CDR3 DNA reads TGTGCCAGCAGCTTGGGGGGACAGGGTTTAACAGATACGCAGTATTTT. Translating it yields CASSLGGQGLTDTQYF. The full variable domain, in which reference TRBV5-4 and TRBJ2-3 provide the parts outside the CDR3, is ETGVTQSPTHLIKTRGQQVTLRCSSQSGHNTVSWYQQALGQGPQFIFQYYREEENGRGNFPPRFSGLQFPNYSSELNVNALELDDSALYLCASSLGGQGLTDTQYFGPGTRLTVL.

The chain couples TRBV4-1 to TRBJ1-1; D ambiguous. Germline V lookup: CDR1 MGHRA, CDR2 YSYEKL. V lost 3 bases, J lost 0 bases, and 11 bases lay in between. The CDR3 length is 15 residues. CDR3 loop: CASSQEDGLNTEAFF. Here the CDR3 DNA reads TGCGCCAGCAGCCAGGAGGACGGCCTGAACACTGAAGCTTTCTTT.

In its sample, this clone was seen a few times. The V gene is TRBV6-5, the J gene TRBJ2-7; D possibly corresponds to TRBD2 (7 bases). Germline CDR1 MNHEY, CDR2 SVGAGI. The CDR3 is 16 residues long. V was shortened by 1 base and J by 3 bases, with 16 bases between the two germline ends. Written as DNA, the CDR3 is TGTGCCAGCAGTTACTACGGCGGGGGCACTGACTACGAGCAGTACTTC. It is translated as CASSYYGGGTDYEQYF.

The chain joins TRBV18 to TRBJ2-1, with 12 nucleotides matching TRBD2. V shed 6 bases, J shed 7 bases, and the junction held 10 bases outside the gene matches. In germline, CDR1 is KGHSH, CDR2 LQKENI. The length of the CDR3 is 16 residues. The CDR3 bases are TGTGCCAGCTCTTACCTAGCGGGAGGGCCGGGGAATGAGCAGTTCTTC. Protein sequence: CASSYLAGGPGNEQFF.

V usage is TRBV7-3 and J usage is TRBJ1-1, with D maybe TRBD1 (5 bases). V was shortened by 5 bases and J by 8 bases, with 15 bases between the two germline ends. The CDR3 is 13 residues long. Germline-derived CDR1 and CDR2 are SGHTA and FQGTGA. In nucleotides, the CDR3 is TGTGCCAGCAGCCTGAGAAGGGACGGGGAAGCTTTCTTT. Protein product: CASSLRRDGEAFF.

V gene TRBV11-2 combines with J gene TRBJ2-1; 12 bases are shared with TRBD2. The CDR3 contains 15 residues. Losses at the gene ends were 1 base for V and 10 bases for J; bases not matched to a gene: 5. The germline V gene encodes CDR1 SGHAT and CDR2 FQNNGV. The CDR3, as DNA: TGTGCCAGCAGCTTAGTGGGACTAGCGGGCGGGGAGCAGTTCTTC. Protein: CASSLVGLAGGEQFF.

Comments on this clone: The junction shows a germline mismatch at one end, possibly a read error. The chain combines TRBV7-2 with TRBJ2-3, with a tentative D call TRBD2 (7 bases). The CDR3 runs 15 residues. Germline CDR1 is SGHTA and CDR2 is FQGNSA. CDR3 sequence reads: CASSPGGSTTHTQYF. Written as DNA, the CDR3 is TGTGCCAGCAGCCCGGGGGGCTCTACCACACATACGCAGTATTTT.

The J gene is TRBJ2-3, the V gene TRBV6-6; D unresolved. The V and J ends lost 5 bases and 6 bases respectively, with 6 bases between them. CDR1 MNHNY and CDR2 SVGAGI come from the germline V gene (reference sequence). This CDR3 is built from 11 residues. CDR3 region: CASSGWDTQYF. The CDR3 region has the DNA TGTGCCAGCAGTGGATGGGATACGCAGTATTTT.

The J gene is TRBJ2-7, the V gene TRBV27; D possibly matches TRBD1 or TRBD2 (5 bases each). V lost 3 bases, J lost 9 bases, and 15 bases lay in between. CDR1 and CDR2 from the germline V gene are MNHEY and SMNVEV (reference sequence). The CDR3 consists of 13 residues. The CDR3: CASSFTLRGGQYF. CDR3 in DNA: TGTGCCAGCAGTTTTACGCTACGGGGCGGGCAGTACTTC.

The chain links TRBV7-2 to TRBJ2-2; 10 nucleotides align to TRBD2. In germline, CDR1 is SGHTA, CDR2 FQGNSA. CDR3 length equals 15 residues. Trimming cost V 5 bases and J 4 bases; bases outside gene matches: 4. This CDR3 reads CASSGLAAITGELFF. DNA for the CDR3: TGTGCCAGCAGCGGACTAGCGGCCATCACCGGGGAGCTGTTTTTT.

This clone was counted once. The gene calls are TRBV6-5 and TRBJ2-1; 9 nucleotides agree with TRBD1. The CDR3 is 14 amino acids. Trimming cost V 6 bases and J 8 bases; bases outside gene matches: 8. CDR1 MNHEY and CDR2 SVGAGI come from the germline V gene. CDR3 residues: CASSPGQGFDEQFF. CDR3 DNA sequence: TGTGCCAGCAGCCCGGGACAGGGTTTTGATGAGCAGTTCTTC.

The chain carries TRBV6-5 and TRBJ1-2; the match to TRBD1 covers 7 bases. The J segment lost 8 bases and the V segment lost 6 bases, leaving 15 bases of the junction unmatched. CDR3 size: 15 residues. Germline V gene data show CDR1 as MNHEY and CDR2 as SVGAGI. The CDR3 bases are TGTGCCAGCAGACCCTCATTTGGGACAGCTCGAGGCTACACCTTC. It codes for CASRPSFGTARGYTF.

The J gene is TRBJ2-7, the V gene TRBV29-1, with 7 bases matching TRBD1. After removal of 4 bases from V and 4 bases from J, the junction contained 7 bases not matched to a gene. The germline V gene encodes CDR1 SQVTM and CDR2 ANQGSEA. CDR3 length: 13 residues. The CDR3 DNA is TGCAGCGTTGTCGGTAGGGGGCTATACGAGCAGTACTTC. This encodes CSVVGRGLYEQYF.

The rearrangement links TRBV28 to TRBJ1-2; the D gene is possibly TRBD1 (5 bases). With 2 bases removed from V and 8 bases from J, the gap between germline ends came to 15 bases. The CDR3 loop spans 14 amino acids. CDR1 MDHEN and CDR2 SYDVKM come from the germline V gene. The CDR3 is CASSLRGSPKGYTF. In DNA, the CDR3 is TGTGCCAGCAGTTTACGGGGGTCCCCTAAAGGCTACACCTTC.

This clone occurred once. The genes are TRBV18 and TRBJ1-2, with D unclear. CDR1 is KGHSH, CDR2 LQKENI, per germline. The CDR3 has 15 residues. Trimming removed 0 bases from V and 3 bases from J, with 11 bases in between. The CDR3 DNA sequence: TGTGCCAGCTCACCACCGTCAACGGGGTACTATGGCTACACCTTC. Amino acid sequence: CASSPPSTGYYGYTF.

The gene calls are TRBV7-2 and TRBJ1-5; possibly TRBD1 for D (5 bases). Trimming left V 4 bases short and J 7 bases short, with 14 bases between. The CDR3 covers 14 residues. Per the germline V gene, CDR1 is SGHTA and CDR2 is FQGNSA. This chain's CDR3 is CASSSDGTFQPQHF. The CDR3 coding sequence is TGTGCCAGCAGCTCCGACGGGACGTTCCAGCCCCAGCATTTT.

This clone was counted once. At one end the junction does not follow the germline gene, possibly because of a read error. The V gene is TRBV7-7, the J gene TRBJ1-5; D remains ambiguous. Germline CDR1 SSHAT, CDR2 FNYEAQ (reference sequence). This CDR3 spans 13 amino acids. The CDR3 is CASSFKEGQPQHF. The CDR3 bases are TGTGCTAGCAGCTTTAAGGAGGGTCAGCCCCAGCATTTT.

The genes are TRBV10-1 and TRBJ2-7; no clear D gene. The CDR3 runs 13 residues. V lost 0 bases, J lost 6 bases, and 9 bases lay in between. Germline V CDR1 and CDR2: WNHNN, SYGVQD (reference sequence). The CDR3 DNA reads TGCGCCAGCAGTGAGTCGCAGGTTGCCGAGCAGTACTTC. This sequence encodes CASSESQVAEQYF.

As DNA, the CDR3 is TGTGCCAGCAGCTTACTCTCACAGGCCTTGTCACCCCTCCACTTT. It specifies CASSLLSQALSPLHF. This chain links TRBV7-9 with TRBJ1-6; possible D gene TRBD1, 5 bases. V lost 2 bases and J lost 10, with 15 bases in between. The V gene's germline CDR1 is SEHNR and CDR2 FQNEAQ (reference sequence). The CDR3 totals 15 residues.

The J gene is TRBJ2-2, the V gene TRBV18, with D maybe TRBD1 (6 bases). Deletions cut 3 bases from V and 7 bases from J, with 18 bases between. CDR1 and CDR2 (germline): KGHSH, LQKENI. The CDR3 loop spans 16 amino acids. The CDR3 region is CASSPLPPGAVGELFF. The DNA for the CDR3 is TGTGCCAGCTCACCCCTGCCCCCAGGGGCGGTCGGGGAGCTGTTTTTT.

The chain links TRBV20-1 to TRBJ2-7; 8 bases agree with TRBD1. The junction had 6 bases not matched to a gene; V was cut back by 3 bases and J by 5 bases. Germline V gene lookup returns CDR1 DFQATT and CDR2 SNEGSKA (reference sequence). The CDR3 extends over 13 amino acids. The CDR3 loop is CSASQGARHEQYF. Written as DNA, the CDR3 is TGCAGTGCTAGTCAGGGGGCGCGCCACGAGCAGTACTTC.

This chain uses TRBV30 with TRBJ1-2; D not certain. Germline values: CDR1 GTSNPN, CDR2 SVGIG (reference sequence). Between the trimmed V and J ends, which lost 8 bases and 1 base, there was a span of 8 bases. The CDR3 consists of 11 residues. CDR3 DNA sequence: TGTGCCGGCGCGGTTAACTATGGCTACACCTTC. Protein: CAGAVNYGYTF.

This chain uses TRBV30 with TRBJ1-6; TRBD1 aligns across 7 bases. Trimming removed 3 bases from V and 10 bases from J; junction bases left unmatched: 18. This CDR3 region has 17 residues. CDR1 GTSNPN and CDR2 SVGIG come from the germline V gene (reference sequence). For the CDR3, the DNA is TGTGCCTGGAGACCTAACAGGGGACGCTCTTGGGAATCACCCCTCCACTTT. Protein sequence: CAWRPNRGRSWESPLHF.